These T cell receptor beta chains were read from a single sample in a study of control samples from healthy donors and cancer patients. The assay was immunoSEQ multiplex PCR, and TCRdb's table has in-frame clones only and misses some. The table lists approximately 90,000 clones, 90% to 95% of them singletons, with 1.5% in the top ten. The specimen was blood. All receptors derive from a woman in her twenties or thirties in good health. Each CDR3 is given with its conserved first and last residue. Fields, in order: V gene, J gene, CDR3 protein.

>TRBV10-2|TRBJ2-7
CASSPDQSYEQYF
>TRBV19|TRBJ1-1
CASRRQENTEAFF
>TRBV27|TRBJ2-7
CASSLGDSRYEQYF
>TRBV28|TRBJ2-7
CASSFWTDSYEQYF
>TRBV5-4|TRBJ2-1
CASSLGDRVYNEQFF
>TRBV9|TRBJ1-5
CASSVGTGSNQPQHF
>TRBV11-3|TRBJ2-2
CASSPKNTGELFF
>TRBV7-9|TRBJ2-2
CASSLWTSGTGELFF
>TRBV2|TRBJ2-7
CASSIDRYYEQYF
>TRBV3-1/TRBV3-2|TRBJ1-3
CASKRGFSGNTIYF
>TRBV28|TRBJ1-5
CASSYLGTSPQHF
>TRBV3-1/TRBV3-2|TRBJ2-1
CASSQVLKSNEQFF
>TRBV10-2|TRBJ1-2
CASWRDQGAPGYTF
>TRBV19|TRBJ1-2
CASSRQSYYGYTF
>TRBV28|TRBJ2-2
CASTVQGDHGELFF
>TRBV7-3|TRBJ1-1
CASSLKINTEAFF
>TRBV21-1|TRBJ1-1
CASSKVGNTEAFF
>TRBV12-5|TRBJ2-2
CASGLNLGNTGELFF
>TRBV14|TRBJ1-2
CASSRSNYGYTF
>TRBV24-1|TRBJ2-5
CATSGPGQGRGETQYF
>TRBV4-1|TRBJ1-2
CASSQNGQGPDGYTF
>TRBV3-1/TRBV3-2|TRBJ1-2
CASSRQEESYGYTF
>TRBV28|TRBJ2-3
CASSLFAGGRTDTQYF
>TRBV5-1|TRBJ2-7
CASCRGPSSYEQYF
>TRBV24-1|TRBJ1-1
CATSAMGPKGNTEAFF
>TRBV5-1|TRBJ1-1
CASSFGQGIVSSTEAFF
>TRBV28|TRBJ1-1
CASSLIGNTEAFF
>TRBV7-2|TRBJ1-1
CASSWPRTEAFF